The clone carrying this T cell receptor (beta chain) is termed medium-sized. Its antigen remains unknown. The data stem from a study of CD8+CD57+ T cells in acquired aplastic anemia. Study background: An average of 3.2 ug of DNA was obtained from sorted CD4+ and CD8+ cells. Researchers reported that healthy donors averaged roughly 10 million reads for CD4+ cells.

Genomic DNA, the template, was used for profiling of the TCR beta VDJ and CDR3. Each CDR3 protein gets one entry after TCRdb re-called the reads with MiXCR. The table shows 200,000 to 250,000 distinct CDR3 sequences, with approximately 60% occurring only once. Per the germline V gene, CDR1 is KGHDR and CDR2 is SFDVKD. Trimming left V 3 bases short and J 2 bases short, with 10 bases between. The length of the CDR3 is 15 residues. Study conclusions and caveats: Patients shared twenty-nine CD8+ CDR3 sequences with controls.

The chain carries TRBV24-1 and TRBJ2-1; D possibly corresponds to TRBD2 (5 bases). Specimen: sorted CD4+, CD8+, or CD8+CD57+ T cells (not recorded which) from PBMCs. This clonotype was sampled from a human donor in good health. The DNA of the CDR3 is TGTGCCACCAGTGATCGACTATCGCCCTACAATGAGCAGTTCTTC. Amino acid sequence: CATSDRLSPYNEQFF.